The clone carrying this TCR beta chain turned up a few times. The entry originates in a study of blood T cell repertoires in COVID-19. The V gene lost 0 bases and the J gene lost 1 base, with 7 bases spanning the gap. The CDR3 loop spans 15 amino acids. The V gene's germline CDR1 is LNHDA and CDR2 SQIVND (reference sequence). Sequenced by immunoSEQ multiplex PCR; TCRdb stores in-frame clones only, minus some. The sample carries approximately 140,000 clones, 60% to 85% recorded once. The clonotype was recovered from a man in his forties or fifties with acute or convalescent COVID-19. The chain links TRBV19 to TRBJ1-5; D is ambiguous. Source material: peripheral blood. CDR3 nucleotide sequence: TGTGCCAGTAGTATAGATCCCCTAAGCAATCAGCCCCAGCATTTT. Protein product: CASSIDPLSNQPQHF. Filled out from reference TRBV19 and TRBJ1-5, the complete variable domain reads DGGITQSPKYLFRKEGQNVTLSCEQNLNHDAMYWYRQDPGQGLRLIYYSQIVNDFQKGDIAEGYSVSREKKESFPLTVTSAQKNPTAFYLCASSIDPLSNQPQHFGDGTRLSIL.